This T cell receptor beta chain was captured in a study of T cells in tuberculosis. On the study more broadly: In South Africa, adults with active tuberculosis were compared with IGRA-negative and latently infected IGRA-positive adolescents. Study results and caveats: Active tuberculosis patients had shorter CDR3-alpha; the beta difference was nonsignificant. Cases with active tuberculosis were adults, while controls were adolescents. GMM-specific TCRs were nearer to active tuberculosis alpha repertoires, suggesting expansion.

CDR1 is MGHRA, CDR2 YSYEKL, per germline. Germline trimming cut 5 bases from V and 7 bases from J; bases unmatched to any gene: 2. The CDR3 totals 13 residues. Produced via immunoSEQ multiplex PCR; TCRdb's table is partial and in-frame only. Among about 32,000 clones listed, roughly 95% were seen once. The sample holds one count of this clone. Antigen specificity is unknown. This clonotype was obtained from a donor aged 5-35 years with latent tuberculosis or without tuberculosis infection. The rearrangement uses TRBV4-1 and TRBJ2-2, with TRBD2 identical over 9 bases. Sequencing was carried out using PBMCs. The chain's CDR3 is CASSGGRGGELFF. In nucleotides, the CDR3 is TGCGCCAGCAGCGGCGGGAGGGGCGGGGAGCTGTTTTTT.